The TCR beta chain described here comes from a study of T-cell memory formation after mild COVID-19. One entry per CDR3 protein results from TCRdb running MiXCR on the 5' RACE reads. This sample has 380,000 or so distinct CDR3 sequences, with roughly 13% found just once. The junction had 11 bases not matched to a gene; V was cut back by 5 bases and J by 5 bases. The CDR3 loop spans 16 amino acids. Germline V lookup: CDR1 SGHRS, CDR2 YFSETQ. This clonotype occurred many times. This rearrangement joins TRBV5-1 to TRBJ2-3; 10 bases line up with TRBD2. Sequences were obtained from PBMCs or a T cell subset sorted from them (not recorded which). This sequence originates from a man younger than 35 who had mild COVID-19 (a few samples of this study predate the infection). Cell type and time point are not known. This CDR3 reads CASRSGLAGDVDTQYF. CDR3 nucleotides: TGCGCCAGCAGATCAGGTCTAGCGGGGGACGTAGATACGCAGTATTTT.